The source of this T cell receptor (beta chain) is a study of control samples from healthy donors and cancer patients. Method: immunoSEQ multiplex PCR; TCRdb's copy keeps in-frame clones and lacks some. The table shows 55,000 to 90,000 clones, with over 70% occurring only once. Sequencing was carried out using blood. This clonotype was sampled from a man aged 50-59 years in good health.

CDR3 in DNA: TGTGCCAGCAGTGCCAGACTAGCGGGGGGGACGGGGAATGAGCAGTTCTTC. This sequence encodes CASSARLAGGTGNEQFF. The chain carries TRBV27 and TRBJ2-1; 14 bases match TRBD2. Germline trimming cut 5 bases from V and 7 bases from J; bases unmatched to any gene: 10. Germline loops: CDR1 MNHEY, CDR2 SMNVEV (reference sequence). The CDR3 is 17 residues long.